These 32 T cell receptor beta chains share one sample of origin, sequenced in a study of T cells in Graves' hyperthyroidism and ophthalmopathy. TCR beta CDR3 regions were amplified from RNA. First-round RT-PCR targeting the TCR CDR3 was performed with the HTBI primer set. In TCRdb, the multiplex PCR reads were re-called with MiXCR into one record per CDR3 protein. The sample includes about 550,000 distinct CDR3 sequences, around 20% of them seen just once. The source material was blood. The receptor set was obtained from a man aged 18 to 30 with Graves' hyperthyroidism.

There are many counts of this clonotype. The chain carries TRBV6-1 and TRBJ1-5; D is unclear. The CDR3 is 13 amino acids. Germline CDR1 is MNHNS and CDR2 is SASEGT. Trimming pared 10 bases from V and 2 bases from J, leaving 12 bases between. CDR3 amino acids: CATRKVRNQPQHF. CDR3 DNA sequence: TGTGCCACCAGGAAGGTCCGCAATCAGCCCCAGCATTTT.

Ten or more counts support this clonotype. The CDR3 is CASSLNAPGSDTEAFF. CDR3 sequence (DNA): TGTGCCAGCAGCTTAAATGCCCCAGGGTCGGACACTGAAGCTTTCTTT. The J gene is TRBJ1-1, the V gene TRBV11-2, with D perhaps TRBD1 (5 bases). The V gene's germline CDR1 is SGHAT and CDR2 FQNNGV. The CDR3 sequence is 16 residues long. V was cut by 2 bases and J by 3 bases, with 16 bases left in between. Complete variable domain (other parts from reference TRBV11-2 and TRBJ1-1): EAGVAQSPRYKIIEKRQSVAFWCNPISGHATLYWYQQILGQGPKLLIQFQNNGVVDDSQLPKDRFSAERLKGVDSTLKIQPAKLEDSAVYLCASSLNAPGSDTEAFFGQGTRLTVV.

Ten or more counts support this clonotype. The chain is built from TRBV29-1 and TRBJ2-5; weak D call: TRBD1 (5 bases). Germline V gives CDR1 SQVTM, CDR2 ANQGSEA. Trimming removed 4 bases at V and 5 bases at J, with 11 bases between. The CDR3 extends over 12 amino acids. DNA for the CDR3: TGCAGCGTTGGCAGGGTGGAGGAGACCCAGTACTTC. Its protein is CSVGRVEETQYF.

This clonotype was picked up a small number of times. The rearrangement joins TRBV11-1 to TRBJ2-7, with 8 positions matching TRBD1. Germline CDR1 SGHAT, CDR2 FQDESV (reference sequence). This CDR3 region has 17 residues. The ends lost 0 bases at V and 1 base at J; junction bases unmatched: 8. The CDR3, as DNA: TGTGCCAGCAGCTTAGCGGGACAGGAGGATTTATCCTACGAGCAGTACTTC. It yields the protein CASSLAGQEDLSYEQYF.

This clonotype was seen ten or more times. The chain couples TRBV11-2 to TRBJ2-5, with D perhaps being TRBD1 or TRBD2 (5 bases each). The CDR3 totals 14 residues. Germline V CDR1 and CDR2: SGHAT, FQNNGV. The V end was cut by 0 bases, the J end by 5 bases, with 10 bases between. CDR3 DNA sequence: TGTGCCAGCAGCTTAGACTGGGGGTCTGAGACCCAGTACTTC. Its protein is CASSLDWGSETQYF. The full variable domain, in which reference TRBV11-2 and TRBJ2-5 provide the parts outside the CDR3, is EAGVAQSPRYKIIEKRQSVAFWCNPISGHATLYWYQQILGQGPKLLIQFQNNGVVDDSQLPKDRFSAERLKGVDSTLKIQPAKLEDSAVYLCASSLDWGSETQYFGPGTRLLVL.

Many counts were recorded for this clonotype. The chain has TRBV12-3 or TRBV12-4 and TRBJ1-2; D unresolved. V was clipped by 3 bases and J by 2 bases, with 10 bases between them. CDR3 length: 14 amino acids. CDR3 DNA sequence: TGTGCCAGCAGTTTTCCGCGGGGAAACTATGGCTACACCTTC. This encodes CASSFPRGNYGYTF.

This clonotype turned up a few times. This rearrangement joins TRBV30 to TRBJ1-5; D might be TRBD1 (6 bases). Trimming cost V 2 bases and J 4 bases, with 9 bases left between them. The CDR3 is 13 amino acids. Germline V gene lookup returns CDR1 GTSNPN and CDR2 SVGIG (reference sequence). CDR3 sequence: CAWSNRANQPQHF. The CDR3 bases are TGTGCCTGGAGTAACAGGGCAAATCAGCCCCAGCATTTT.

The sample holds many counts of this clonotype. The J gene is TRBJ1-2, the V gene TRBV6-5; TRBD1 is a possible D gene (6 bases). From germline, CDR1 is MNHEY and CDR2 SVGAGI. V was shortened by 5 bases and J by 4 bases, with 14 bases between the two germline ends. There are 14 residues in the CDR3. The CDR3 spells CASSPQGSSYGYTF. As DNA, the CDR3 is TGTGCCAGCAGTCCACAGGGATCCTCCTATGGCTACACCTTC.

The genes are TRBV5-1 and TRBJ1-1; D remains ambiguous. Germline V gene lookup returns CDR1 SGHRS and CDR2 YFSETQ. V lost 3 bases to trimming and J lost 0 bases, with 6 bases between them. The CDR3 spans 13 residues. CDR3 amino acids: CASSSKVNTEAFF. The CDR3 DNA sequence: TGCGCCAGCAGCTCGAAGGTGAACACTGAAGCTTTCTTT. The full variable domain, its missing parts supplied by reference TRBV5-1 and TRBJ1-1, is KAGVTQTPRYLIKTRGQQVTLSCSPISGHRSVSWYQQTPGQGLQFLFEYFSETQRNKGNFPGRFSGRQFSNSRSEMNVSTLELGDSALYLCASSSKVNTEAFFGQGTRLTVV.

This clonotype was seen ten or more times. The V call is TRBV30, the J call TRBJ2-2, with D uncertain. V was clipped by 0 bases and J by 0 bases, with 8 bases between them. There are 15 residues in the CDR3. Looked up from germline, CDR1 is GTSNPN and CDR2 is SVGIG (reference sequence). In DNA form, the CDR3 reads TGTGCCTGGAGTGTAGGCGGTACGAACACCGGGGAGCTGTTTTTT. Its protein is CAWSVGGTNTGELFF.

The rearrangement uses TRBV25-1 and TRBJ1-1, with 9 positions matching TRBD1. CDR1 is MGHDK and CDR2 is SYGVNS in the germline V gene. There are 13 residues in the CDR3. The V and J ends lost 8 bases and 4 bases, in that order; junction bases with no gene match: 5. The CDR3 here is CASRTGGPTEAFF. The CDR3 coding sequence is TGTGCCAGCCGTACAGGGGGCCCCACTGAAGCTTTCTTT.

The chain links TRBV12-3 or TRBV12-4 to TRBJ2-7; TRBD2 matches at 12 bases. With 3 bases clipped from V and 3 bases from J, the junction kept 6 bases outside the gene matches. This CDR3 has 16 amino acids. The CDR3 loop is CASSFWTSGIHYEQYF. The DNA of the CDR3 is TGTGCCAGCAGTTTTTGGACTAGCGGGATCCACTACGAGCAGTACTTC.

This clonotype was found many times. The chain combines TRBV10-3 with TRBJ2-7, with a possible D match to TRBD1 (5 bases). Trimming removed 0 bases from V and 7 bases from J, with 10 bases in between. CDR1 is ENHRY and CDR2 is SYGVKD in the germline V gene. This CDR3 is 13 amino acids long. The CDR3 DNA reads TGTGCCATCAGTGAGTCGAACAGGATTGAGCAGTACTTC. Its translation: CAISESNRIEQYF.

This clonotype showed up just a few times. This sequence joins TRBV19 and TRBJ1-1; tentatively, D is TRBD1 (5 bases). Trimming left V 2 bases short and J 4 bases short, with 17 bases between. The CDR3 sequence is 16 residues long. Germline values: CDR1 LNHDA, CDR2 SQIVND (reference sequence). This CDR3 reads CASSILGQSGATEAFF. The CDR3 DNA reads as TGTGCCAGTAGTATATTGGGGCAGTCCGGGGCCACTGAAGCTTTCTTT.

Worth noting for this clonotype: Since the CDR3 does not end with the conserved phenylalanine or tryptophan, this likely comes from a read error. Because the CDR3's place on the DNA is in doubt, the DNA is left out and the CDR3 is given as listed by TCRdb. This sequence joins TRBV24-1 and TRBJ2-2; no check of the table's D call, TRBD1, against the DNA was made. The CDR3 has 14 residues if both end residues are counted. Per germline, CDR1 KGHDR and CDR2 SFDVKD. The CDR3 sequence: CATSRGPNTGELLL.

The genes are TRBV19 and TRBJ1-2; TRBD1 matches 9 bases. This CDR3 contains 17 residues. The germline V gene encodes CDR1 LNHDA and CDR2 SQIVND (reference sequence). The V segment lost 5 bases and the J segment 3 bases; nucleotides outside the gene matches: 13. The chain's CDR3 is CASSDRIFRDRDYGYTF. The CDR3 DNA sequence: TGTGCCAGTAGTGACCGGATATTTAGGGACAGGGACTATGGCTACACCTTC.

This clonotype was observed a few times. CDR3 nucleotide sequence: TGCGCCAGCAGTGATTGGGACAGGTCCAACGAGCAGTACTTC. It translates to CASSDWDRSNEQYF. The chain carries TRBV10-2 and TRBJ2-7; 8 bases line up with TRBD1. Trimming took 3 bases from V and 5 from J; bases not matched to a gene: 6. Germline CDR1 is WSHSY and CDR2 is SAAADI. This CDR3 comprises 14 residues.

Remarks on this clonotype: Since no conserved phenylalanine or tryptophan closes the CDR3, a read error is the likely cause. The CDR3 region is CASSEQPGGGEQYL. Written as DNA, the CDR3 is TGTGCCAGCAGTGAACAGCCAGGGGGAGGCGAGCAGTACCTC. The chain recombines TRBV2 with TRBJ2-7; weak D call: TRBD1 (7 bases). Germline loops: CDR1 SNHLY, CDR2 FYNNEI. V lost 2 bases and J 6 bases, leaving 14 bases between the germline ends. The CDR3 has 14 residues.

The CDR3 DNA sequence: TGTGCCACCGCGCCTGGGGGGAACACCGGGGAGCTGTTTTTT. Protein product: CATAPGGNTGELFF. This chain connects TRBV10-3 to TRBJ2-2; possibly TRBD1 or TRBD2 for D (5 bases each). Trimming took 10 bases from V and 1 from J, leaving 13 bases between them. CDR1 and CDR2 (germline): ENHRY, SYGVKD. The length of the CDR3 is 14 residues.

This clonotype appeared a few times. This chain connects TRBV30 to TRBJ2-7, with TRBD1 matching 12 bases. V trimming: 5 bases; J trimming: 9 bases; junction bases outside the gene matches: 14. The CDR3 has 15 residues. The germline V gene has CDR1 GTSNPN and CDR2 SVGIG (reference sequence). This chain's CDR3 is CAWDGSGTGGLGQYF. The CDR3 DNA follows: TGTGCCTGGGACGGTTCCGGGACAGGGGGCTTGGGGCAGTACTTC.

The V and J genes are TRBV12-3 or TRBV12-4 and TRBJ2-7; 9 nucleotides agree with TRBD1. CDR3 length: 13 residues. The junction had 6 bases not matched to a gene; V was cut back by 6 bases and J by 6 bases. The CDR3 coding sequence is TGTGCCAGCAGCGGACAGGGGAAAGGCGAGCAGTACTTC. This gives the protein CASSGQGKGEQYF.

This clonotype occurred many times. The chain combines TRBV12-3 or TRBV12-4 with TRBJ1-3, with D possibly matching TRBD1 (5 bases). The CDR3 loop spans 16 amino acids. Deletions cut 7 bases from V and 2 bases from J, with 18 bases between. CDR3 in DNA: TGTGCCAGCACCCTTCTCCCGGAGGGGACTGGAAACACCATATATTTT. Residues: CASTLLPEGTGNTIYF.

This clonotype has a count of ten or more. The gene calls are TRBV30 and TRBJ1-2, with D unresolved. The CDR3 spans 12 residues. V dropped 4 bases and J dropped 4 bases, with 10 bases sitting between them. Germline CDR1 GTSNPN, CDR2 SVGIG (reference sequence). The CDR3 DNA sequence: TGTGCCTGGATGTCTGTAGGCTATGGCTACACCTTC. Translating it yields CAWMSVGYGYTF.

This clonotype was found many times. V gene TRBV7-9 combines with J gene TRBJ1-2, with D uncertain. The germline V gene has CDR1 SEHNR and CDR2 FQNEAQ (reference sequence). V lost 5 bases and J lost 1, with 8 bases in between. This CDR3 comprises 13 residues. CDR3 sequence: CASSRDNNYGYTF. Written as DNA, the CDR3 is TGTGCCAGCAGCCGTGACAATAACTATGGCTACACCTTC.

In this sample, this clonotype turned up many times. A clone one base away is much larger, so this may be a read error. V is TRBV12-3 or TRBV12-4 and J is TRBJ2-7; no firm D call. The CDR3 extends over 12 amino acids. The CDR3 loop is CASSYDIYGQYF. The CDR3 bases are TGTGCCAGCAGCTATGACATCTACGGGCAGTACTTC.

The chain has TRBV6-5 and TRBJ2-5; 8 bases are a match to TRBD2. V shed 0 bases and J 11 bases; nucleotides not matched to a gene: 8. The CDR3 is 14 amino acids. Germline-derived CDR1 and CDR2 are MNHEY and SVGAGI. The CDR3: CASSYSKTGGPQYF. CDR3 DNA sequence: TGTGCCAGCAGTTACTCGAAAACGGGGGGGCCACAGTACTTC.

The rearrangement joins TRBV6-1 to TRBJ1-1; unclear D gene. Germline V CDR1 and CDR2: MNHNS, SASEGT. This CDR3 region has 14 residues. V was clipped by 4 bases and J by 1 base, with 10 bases between them. The CDR3 sequence is CASSADWGNTEAFF. The DNA for the CDR3 is TGTGCCAGCAGTGCCGATTGGGGGAACACTGAAGCTTTCTTT.

In nucleotides, the CDR3 is TGTGCCAGCAGTTTAACTCACCCGGGACTAGCTAGGAAGACCCAGTACTTC. Protein sequence: CASSLTHPGLARKTQYF. The gene calls are TRBV27 and TRBJ2-5; 9 bases are shared with TRBD2. Per germline, CDR1 MNHEY and CDR2 SMNVEV (reference sequence). The CDR3 sequence is 17 residues long. Trimming took 2 bases from V and 6 from J; bases not matched to a gene: 13.

The V call is TRBV6-1, the J call TRBJ1-1; no reliable D call. The V gene lost 5 bases and the J gene lost 0 bases, with 7 bases spanning the gap. The CDR3 totals 13 residues. CDR1 MNHNS and CDR2 SASEGT come from the germline V gene. CDR3 loop: CASSKTLNTEAFF. CDR3 nucleotide sequence: TGTGCCAGCAGTAAGACGTTGAACACTGAAGCTTTCTTT.

The gene calls are TRBV18 and TRBJ1-5, with D uncertain. The germline V and J ends were trimmed by 1 base and 2 bases, with 6 bases remaining between them. The CDR3 extends over 14 amino acids. CDR1 and CDR2 from the germline V gene are KGHSH and LQKENI. CDR3 region: CASSPQAGNQPQHF. CDR3 sequence (DNA): TGTGCCAGCTCACCACAGGCAGGCAATCAGCCCCAGCATTTT.

This clonotype was seen a few times. The chain has TRBV18 and TRBJ1-2, with D perhaps TRBD1 (5 bases). V lost 2 bases, J lost 10 bases, and 14 bases lay in between. The germline V gene encodes CDR1 KGHSH and CDR2 LQKENI. The CDR3 totals 13 residues. CDR3 loop: CASSPGGLLPYTF. The CDR3 nucleotides read TGTGCCAGCTCACCAGGGGGGTTACTTCCCTACACCTTC.

This clonotype occurred many times. The V call is TRBV6-1, the J call TRBJ1-2; D is undetermined. The CDR3 sequence is 10 residues long. The V gene's germline CDR1 is MNHNS and CDR2 SASEGT. V was pared by 8 bases and J by 6 bases, with 7 bases between. This chain's CDR3 is CASLWHGYTF. In DNA, the CDR3 is TGTGCCAGCCTCTGGCATGGCTACACCTTC.